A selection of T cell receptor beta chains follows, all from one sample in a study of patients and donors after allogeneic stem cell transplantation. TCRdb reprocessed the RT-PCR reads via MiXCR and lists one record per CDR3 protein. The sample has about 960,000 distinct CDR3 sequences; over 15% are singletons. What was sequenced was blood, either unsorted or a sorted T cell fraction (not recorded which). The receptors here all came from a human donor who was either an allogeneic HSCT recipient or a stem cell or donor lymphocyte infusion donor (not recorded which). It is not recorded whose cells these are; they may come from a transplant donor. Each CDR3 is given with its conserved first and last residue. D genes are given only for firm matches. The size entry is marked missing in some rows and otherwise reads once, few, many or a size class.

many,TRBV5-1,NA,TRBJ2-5,TGTGCCAGCAGTTTACGAGGGGAAGAGACCCAGTACTTC,CASSLRGEETQYF
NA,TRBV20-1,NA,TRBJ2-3,TGCAGTGCCTGGTCCTACTATATTGATACGCAGTATTTT,CSAWSYYIDTQYF
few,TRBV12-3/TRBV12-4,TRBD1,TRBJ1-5,TGTGCCAGCAGTTTACCTTACCGACAGGGGAATCAGCCCCAGCATTTT,CASSLPYRQGNQPQHF
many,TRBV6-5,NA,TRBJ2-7,TGTGCCAGCAGTCGTACTAACTACGAGCAGTACTTC,CASSRTNYEQYF
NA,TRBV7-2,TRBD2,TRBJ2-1,TGTGCCAGCAGCTTAGTGTGGCTAGCGGGGGCGGATGAGCAGTTCTTC,CASSLVWLAGADEQFF
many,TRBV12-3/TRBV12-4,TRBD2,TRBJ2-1,TGTGCCAGCAGTTTAGAGGCTAGCGGGCGCTCCTACAATGAGCAGTTCTTC,CASSLEASGRSYNEQFF
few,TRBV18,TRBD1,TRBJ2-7,TGTGCCAGCTCACCATTTCAGGGGGCTCAGGGCGAGCAGTACTTC,CASSPFQGAQGEQYF
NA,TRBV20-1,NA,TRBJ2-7,TGCAGTGTCAGCTACGAGCAGTACTTC,CSVSYEQYF
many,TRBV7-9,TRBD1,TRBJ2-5,TGTGCCAGCAGCTTCGGGACAGGGGGCAGGAGACAAGAGACCCAGTACTTC,CASSFGTGGRRQETQYF
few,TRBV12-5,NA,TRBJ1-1,TGTGCTAGTGGGGGGGATAACAGGGTACATGAAGCTTTCTTT,CASGGDNRVHEAFF
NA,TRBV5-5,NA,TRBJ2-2,TGTGCCAGCAGCCTTACAGTGGCCGGGGAGCTGTTTTTT,CASSLTVAGELFF
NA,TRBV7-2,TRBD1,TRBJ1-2,TGTGCCAGCAGCTCGCGGGACAGTGCTTCTCTGGGGGGCTACACCTTC,CASSSRDSASLGGYTF
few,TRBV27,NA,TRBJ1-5,TGTGCCAGCAGTTTCCTTGGCAGCCCGGTTGGGAGCAATCAGCCCCAGCATTTT,CASSFLGSPVGSNQPQHF
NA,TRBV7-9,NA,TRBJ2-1,TGTGCCAGCAGCTTATTTCAGACAGAAAACAATGAGCAGTTCTTC,CASSLFQTENNEQFF
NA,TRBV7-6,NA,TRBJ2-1,TGTGCCAGCAGCTTAGTGGGGTCCGACGAGCAGTTCTTC,CASSLVGSDEQFF